These 27 T cell receptor beta chains share one sample of origin, sequenced in a study of cytomegalovirus exposure and HLA in healthy donors. PCR involved 60 Vbeta and 13 Jbeta primers. Some clones are missing from TCRdb's copy, which holds only in-frame ones; the method was immunoSEQ multiplex PCR. This table lists under 95,000 clones. The material sequenced was PBMCs. Receptor source: a female donor in good health and CMV-seropositive.

The chain links TRBV4-1 to TRBJ1-5, with 7 nucleotides matching TRBD1. The CDR3 has 18 amino acids. Germline V gene lookup returns CDR1 MGHRA and CDR2 YSYEKL. The V gene end was trimmed by 1 base and the J gene end by 5 bases; junction bases not matched to a gene: 14. The CDR3 nucleotides read TGCGCCAGCAGCCAAGGGGACAGCGAAGGCCTTTCCGATCAGCCCCAGCATTTT. As protein: CASSQGDSEGLSDQPQHF.

This CDR3 reads CASSSYRGHNEQYF. CDR3 DNA: TGTGCCAGCAGCTCCTACAGGGGGCATAACGAGCAGTACTTC. The chain recombines TRBV7-9 with TRBJ2-7, with 9 bases that match TRBD1. Trimming cost V 4 bases and J 5 bases; bases outside gene matches: 6. The CDR3 runs to 14 residues. Per the germline V gene, CDR1 is SEHNR and CDR2 is FQNEAQ (reference sequence).

The chain links TRBV11-2 to TRBJ2-1; D is undetermined. The CDR3 has 14 amino acids. V dropped 0 bases and J dropped 2 bases, with 5 bases sitting between them. From germline, CDR1 is SGHAT and CDR2 FQNNGV. The CDR3 DNA follows: TGTGCCAGCAGCTTAGACTCGGCCTACAATGAGCAGTTCTTC. It is translated as CASSLDSAYNEQFF.

This chain joins TRBV28 and TRBJ2-7, with D uncertain. The CDR3 runs to 11 residues. Trimming stripped 3 bases from V and 4 bases from J, with 4 bases between. Germline V lookup: CDR1 MDHEN, CDR2 SYDVKM. The CDR3 protein is CASSFLYEQYF. The CDR3 nucleotides are TGTGCCAGCAGTTTTTTATACGAGCAGTACTTC.

This chain joins TRBV14 and TRBJ2-5, with D tentatively TRBD2 (5 bases). The V and J ends lost 2 bases and 6 bases respectively, with 22 bases between them. Per the germline V gene, CDR1 is SGHDN and CDR2 is FVKESK. The CDR3 extends over 17 amino acids. The CDR3 loop reads CASSQYEAAINPQTQYF. The CDR3 DNA follows: TGTGCCAGCAGCCAATACGAAGCGGCCATCAACCCACAGACCCAGTACTTC.

The gene calls are TRBV18 and TRBJ2-1, with TRBD1 matching 7 bases. This CDR3 has 13 amino acids. Germline loops: CDR1 KGHSH, CDR2 LQKENI. The V segment lost 6 bases and the J segment 5 bases; nucleotides outside the gene matches: 4. CDR3 region: CASSTGTDNEQFF. The CDR3 DNA reads TGTGCCAGCTCTACCGGGACAGACAATGAGCAGTTCTTC. The variable domain in full, with the rest retrieved from reference TRBV18 and TRBJ2-1, is NAGVMQNPRHLVRRRGQEARLRCSPMKGHSHVYWYRQLPEEGLKFMVYLQKENIIDESGMPKERFSAEFPKEGPSILRIQQVVRGDSAAYFCASSTGTDNEQFFGPGTRLTVL.

V gene TRBV10-3 combines with J gene TRBJ2-7; 9 nucleotides match TRBD1. There are 15 residues in the CDR3. The V gene end was trimmed by 3 bases and the J gene end by 3 bases; junction bases not matched to a gene: 6. Germline CDR1 and CDR2: ENHRY and SYGVKD. CDR3 sequence: CAISDPGTGIYEQYF. As DNA, the CDR3 is TGTGCCATCAGTGACCCCGGGACAGGGATCTACGAGCAGTACTTC.

The chain has TRBV28 and TRBJ1-5; no clear D gene. The germline CDR1 and CDR2 sequences are MDHEN and SYDVKM. The V end was cut by 0 bases, the J end by 5 bases, with 14 bases between. The CDR3 has 16 amino acids. CDR3 residues: CASSLWVGLDHQPQHF. CDR3 bases: TGTGCCAGCAGTTTATGGGTAGGCCTAGACCATCAGCCCCAGCATTTT.

The rearrangement links TRBV6-5 to TRBJ2-3, with 7 bases matching TRBD1. Per the germline V gene, CDR1 is MNHEY and CDR2 is SVGAGI. The V gene end was trimmed by 7 bases and the J gene end by 3 bases; junction bases not matched to a gene: 10. The CDR3 is 15 amino acids. The CDR3 sequence: CASTLFSRGTDTQYF. CDR3 bases: TGTGCCAGCACCCTATTCTCCAGGGGGACAGATACGCAGTATTTT.

The rearrangement uses TRBV19 and TRBJ1-5; D is ambiguous. Germline loops: CDR1 LNHDA, CDR2 SQIVND (reference sequence). V lost 5 bases and J 0 bases, leaving 5 bases between the germline ends. The CDR3 spans 13 residues. The CDR3 coding sequence is TGTGCCAGTAGTTCTGTTAGCAATCAGCCCCAGCATTTT. The encoded protein is CASSSVSNQPQHF. Full variable domain (missing parts from reference TRBV19 and TRBJ1-5): DGGITQSPKYLFRKEGQNVTLSCEQNLNHDAMYWYRQDPGQGLRLIYYSQIVNDFQKGDIAEGYSVSREKKESFPLTVTSAQKNPTAFYLCASSSVSNQPQHFGDGTRLSIL.

This chain uses TRBV20-1 with TRBJ1-2; D remains ambiguous. This CDR3 region has 11 residues. V lost 4 bases and J 7 bases, leaving 10 bases between the germline ends. Germline V gene lookup returns CDR1 DFQATT and CDR2 SNEGSKA (reference sequence). The CDR3, as DNA: TGCAGTGCTATGCGAGCTGGTGGCTACACCTTC. Protein sequence: CSAMRAGGYTF.

This chain links TRBV11-2 with TRBJ1-1, with D perhaps TRBD1 (6 bases). This CDR3 contains 15 residues. The V end was cut by 2 bases, the J end by 5 bases, with 15 bases between. The V gene's germline CDR1 is SGHAT and CDR2 FQNNGV. CDR3 sequence reads: CASSLNPRQGTEAFF. The CDR3 DNA follows: TGTGCCAGCAGCTTAAACCCCCGGCAGGGGACTGAAGCTTTCTTT.

The genes are TRBV28 and TRBJ1-5; 7 bases match TRBD1. CDR3 length equals 14 residues. Per germline, CDR1 MDHEN and CDR2 SYDVKM. V was clipped by 7 bases and J by 8 bases; unmatched bases: 11. CDR3 region: CASTAAGTVKPQHF. CDR3 in DNA: TGTGCCAGCACTGCCGCCGGGACAGTGAAGCCCCAGCATTTT. Full variable domain (outside the CDR3, taken from reference TRBV28 and TRBJ1-5): DVKVTQSSRYLVKRTGEKVFLECVQDMDHENMFWYRQDPGLGLRLIYFSYDVKMKEKGDIPEGYSVSREKKERFSLILESASTNQTSMYLCASTAAGTVKPQHFGDGTRLSIL.

The rearrangement links TRBV6-1 to TRBJ2-3; 7 nucleotides align to TRBD1. Germline assignment: CDR1 MNHNS and CDR2 SASEGT. V lost 6 bases and J lost 2; bases outside the gene matches: 8. The CDR3 length is 15 residues. DNA for the CDR3: TGTGCCAGCAGCGTGGACAGGCTCCCCACAGATACGCAGTATTTT. It is translated as CASSVDRLPTDTQYF.

The V call is TRBV4-3, the J call TRBJ2-6, with D unresolved. There are 17 residues in the CDR3. CDR1 LGHNA and CDR2 YSLEER come from the germline V gene. Trimming stripped 0 bases from V and 0 bases from J, with 9 bases between. CDR3 nucleotides: TGCGCCAGCAGCCAAGATGATCCGGGCTCTGGGGCCAACGTCCTGACTTTC. This translates into CASSQDDPGSGANVLTF.

With respect to this clone: A read error may account for a junction end that differs from germline. The rearrangement uses TRBV7-7 and TRBJ2-7; a weak D match, TRBD1 (6 bases). The V gene's germline CDR1 is SSHAT and CDR2 FNYEAQ (reference sequence). This CDR3 is built from 14 residues. CDR3 sequence: CASSRDIILHEQYF. In DNA, the CDR3 is TGTGCTAGCAGCAGGGACATAATACTACACGAGCAGTACTTC.

The chain joins TRBV6-1 to TRBJ2-5; 11 positions agree with TRBD2. V dropped 8 bases and J dropped 5; count of bases not matched to a gene: 7. This CDR3 spans 14 amino acids. Germline values: CDR1 MNHNS, CDR2 SASEGT. The DNA for the CDR3 is TGTGCCAGCCGTACTAGCGGGAGTGGGGAGACCCAGTACTTC. This codes for CASRTSGSGETQYF.

The V and J genes are TRBV4-1 and TRBJ1-2, with 7 bases fitting TRBD1. The CDR3 contains 17 residues. V was pared by 5 bases and J by 2 bases, with 14 bases of the junction left unmatched. Germline V gene data show CDR1 as MGHRA and CDR2 as YSYEKL. CDR3 nucleotide sequence: TGCGCCAGCAGCAACCCCCTCCGGACAGGAGCGAACTATGGCTACACCTTC. Its protein is CASSNPLRTGANYGYTF.

The chain combines TRBV5-1 with TRBJ1-1, with 9 bases matching TRBD1. V shed 4 bases, J shed 1 base, and the junction held 8 bases outside the gene matches. Looked up from germline, CDR1 is SGHRS and CDR2 is YFSETQ. The CDR3 is 16 residues long. This CDR3 reads CASSPMDRGPNTEAFF. CDR3 sequence (DNA): TGCGCCAGCAGCCCGATGGACAGGGGACCGAACACTGAAGCTTTCTTT.

V and J are TRBV7-9 and TRBJ2-7; possibly TRBD2 for D (5 bases). The CDR3 length is 12 residues. Trimming took off 1 base at V and 8 bases at J, with 9 bases between the two ends. CDR1 is SEHNR and CDR2 is FQNEAQ in the germline V gene (reference sequence). The CDR3 region has the DNA TGTGCCAGCAGCTTAGAGTCGGGGAAGCAGTACTTC. Its translation is CASSLESGKQYF. Combining the CDR3 with reference TRBV7-9 and TRBJ2-7 gives the whole variable domain DTGVSQNPRHKITKRGQNVTFRCDPISEHNRLYWYRQTLGQGPEFLTYFQNEAQLEKSRLLSDRFSAERPKGSFSTLEIQRTEQGDSAMYLCASSLESGKQYFGPGTRLTVT.

This rearrangement joins TRBV28 to TRBJ1-1; a possible D gene is TRBD1 (5 bases). The V end lost 2 bases, the J end lost 5 bases, and 15 bases lay between the germline ends. Germline CDR1 reads MDHEN; CDR2 reads SYDVKM. CDR3 size: 15 residues. CDR3 coding DNA: TGTGCCAGCAGTTTAGGCGGTGGGGGGGAGACTGAAGCTTTCTTT. This translates into CASSLGGGGETEAFF.

The chain combines TRBV4-3 with TRBJ2-7; 7 bases line up with TRBD1. V gave up 0 bases and J gave up 1 base; unmatched junction bases: 3. The CDR3 sequence is 15 residues long. Germline loops: CDR1 LGHNA, CDR2 YSLEER. Written as DNA, the CDR3 is TGCGCCAGCAGCCAAGATAAACAGGGGTCCTACGAGCAGTACTTC. The encoded protein is CASSQDKQGSYEQYF.

The chain couples TRBV28 to TRBJ2-7, with 7 bases that match TRBD1. With V trimmed by 5 bases and J by 6 bases, 10 bases remained unmatched. In germline, CDR1 is MDHEN, CDR2 SYDVKM. The CDR3 sequence is 14 residues long. This CDR3 is CASSRPGGRSEQYF. The DNA of the CDR3 is TGTGCCAGCAGTCGCCCAGGGGGTAGGTCCGAGCAGTACTTC.

For the CDR3, the DNA is TGCGCCAGCAGCCGGGACAGTAATTCACCCCTCCACTTT. Residues: CASSRDSNSPLHF. This sequence joins TRBV5-1 and TRBJ1-6, with 7 bases fitting TRBD1. V lost 4 bases and J lost 6; bases outside the gene matches: 1. Germline assignment: CDR1 SGHRS and CDR2 YFSETQ. This CDR3 has 13 amino acids.

Written as DNA, the CDR3 is TGTGCCACCAGCAGAGTTTCAGGGGTCCACGAGCAGTACTTC. It yields the protein CATSRVSGVHEQYF. The rearrangement links TRBV15 to TRBJ2-7; D is perhaps TRBD1 (6 bases). V shed 1 base and J shed 5 bases, with 12 bases lying between them. The length of the CDR3 is 14 residues. Looked up from germline, CDR1 is LNHNV and CDR2 is YYDKDF (reference sequence).

This chain links TRBV4-1 with TRBJ2-7; 12 nucleotides line up with TRBD2. V lost 6 bases to trimming and J lost 3 bases; unmatched junction nucleotides: 6. The CDR3 is 15 residues long. Germline V gene lookup returns CDR1 MGHRA and CDR2 YSYEKL. The CDR3 DNA reads TGCGCCAGCAGTACTCTAGCGGGAGGGGTCTACGAGCAGTACTTC. This sequence encodes CASSTLAGGVYEQYF.

This chain links TRBV5-1 with TRBJ1-2; 7 bases are a match to TRBD1. Germline loops: CDR1 SGHRS, CDR2 YFSETQ. J was trimmed by 8 bases and V by 3 bases; bases with no gene match: 16. CDR3 length: 16 amino acids. The CDR3 nucleotides are TGCGCCAGCAGCTCGGGGGGGGACAGATTCGCTGTAGGCTACACCTTC. Encoded protein: CASSSGGDRFAVGYTF.